This TCR beta chain came from a study of cytomegalovirus exposure and HLA in healthy donors. V lost 0 bases to trimming and J lost 2 bases; unmatched junction nucleotides: 12. This CDR3 has 18 amino acids. Germline V gene lookup returns CDR1 SGHAT and CDR2 FQNNGV. PCR was performed using 60 Vbeta and 13 Jbeta primers. Sequencing used immunoSEQ multiplex PCR; TCRdb keeps in-frame clones, though not all of them. The table records under 80,000 clones, approximately 75% of them present only once. The clonotype comes from a woman between 40 and 50 years old in good health and CMV-seronegative. The chain recombines TRBV11-2 with TRBJ1-2; 7 bases line up with TRBD1. Sequenced sample: PBMCs. DNA of the CDR3: TGTGCCAGCAGCTTAGATACGCTGGACAGGTTGATCAACTATGGCTACACCTTC. It is translated as CASSLDTLDRLINYGYTF.